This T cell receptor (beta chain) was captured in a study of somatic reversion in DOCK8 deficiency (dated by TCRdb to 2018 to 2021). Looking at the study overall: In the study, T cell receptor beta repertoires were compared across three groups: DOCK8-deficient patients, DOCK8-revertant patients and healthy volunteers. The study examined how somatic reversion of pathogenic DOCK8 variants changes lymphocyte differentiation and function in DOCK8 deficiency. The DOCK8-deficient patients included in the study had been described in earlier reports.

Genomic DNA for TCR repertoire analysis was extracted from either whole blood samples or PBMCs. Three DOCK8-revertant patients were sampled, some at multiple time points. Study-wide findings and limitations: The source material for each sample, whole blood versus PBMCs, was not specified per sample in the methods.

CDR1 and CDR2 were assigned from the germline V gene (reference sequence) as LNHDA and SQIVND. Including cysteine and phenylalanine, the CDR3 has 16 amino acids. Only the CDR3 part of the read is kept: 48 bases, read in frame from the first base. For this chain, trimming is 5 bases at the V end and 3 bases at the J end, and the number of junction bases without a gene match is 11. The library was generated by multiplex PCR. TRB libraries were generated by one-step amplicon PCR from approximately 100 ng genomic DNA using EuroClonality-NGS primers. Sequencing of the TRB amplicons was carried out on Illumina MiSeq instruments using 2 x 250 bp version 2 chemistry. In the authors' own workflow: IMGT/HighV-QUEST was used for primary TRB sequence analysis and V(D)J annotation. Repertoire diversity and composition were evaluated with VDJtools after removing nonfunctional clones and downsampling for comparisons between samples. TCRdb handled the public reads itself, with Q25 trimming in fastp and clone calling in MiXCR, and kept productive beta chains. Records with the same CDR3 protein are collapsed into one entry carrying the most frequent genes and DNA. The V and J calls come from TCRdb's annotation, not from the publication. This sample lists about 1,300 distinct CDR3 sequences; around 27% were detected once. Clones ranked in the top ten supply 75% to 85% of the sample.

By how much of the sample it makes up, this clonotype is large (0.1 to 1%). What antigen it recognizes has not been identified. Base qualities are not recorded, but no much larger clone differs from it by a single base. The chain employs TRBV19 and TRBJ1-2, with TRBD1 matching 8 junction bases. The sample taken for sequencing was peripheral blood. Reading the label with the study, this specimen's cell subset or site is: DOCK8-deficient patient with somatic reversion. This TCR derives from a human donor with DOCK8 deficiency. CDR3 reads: CASSLFWTGKDYGYTF. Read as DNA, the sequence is TGTGCCAGTAGTTTATTTTGGACAGGGAAGGACTATGGCTACACCTTC.